This T cell receptor (beta chain) emerged from a study of regulatory T cells in long-lasting Graves disease. There are 13 residues in the CDR3. V lost 6 bases and J 8 bases, leaving 14 bases between the germline ends. The germline V gene has CDR1 LNHDA and CDR2 SQIVND (reference sequence). The sample's time point: newly diagnosed GD, antithyroid drugs for less than 3 months. After RNA was extracted from PBMCs, the TCR library was made from it. To make TCR beta libraries, researchers used iRepertoire HTBI primers and Arm-PCR of CDR3 regions. TCRdb independently ran MiXCR on the multiplex PCR reads; one entry per CDR3 protein. The sample shows 350,000 to 450,000 distinct CDR3 sequences, more than 13% of them seen only once. This sample also belongs to another study, concerning T cells in Graves' hyperthyroidism and ophthalmopathy. As that study records: The blood repertoire included most of the expanded thyroid clonotypes above 0.001.

This receptor was taken from a woman in her thirties with Graves disease. The V call is TRBV19, the J call TRBJ2-1; possibly TRBD1 for D (5 bases). This sample comprised peripheral blood mononuclear cells (PBMCs), obtained at new diagnosis, from a patient treated with antithyroid drugs. The CDR3 DNA is TGTGCCAGTAGCCAGGGCTGGATCGATGAGCAGTTCTTC. Translating gives CASSQGWIDEQFF. Full variable domain (remainder filled in from reference TRBV19 and TRBJ2-1): DGGITQSPKYLFRKEGQNVTLSCEQNLNHDAMYWYRQDPGQGLRLIYYSQIVNDFQKGDIAEGYSVSREKKESFPLTVTSAQKNPTAFYLCASSQGWIDEQFFGPGTRLTVL.